The clone carrying this TCR beta chain was picked up many times. Antigen: not known. Germline CDR1 and CDR2: SGHTA and FQGNSA. This CDR3 region has 15 residues. The trim removed 0 bases at V and 5 bases at J, leaving 4 bases unmatched. This sample is drawn from a study of spatial heterogeneity in lung cancer. About the research overall: Combinations of a unique TCR and a UMI were tallied in raw reads, and on average each appeared more than ten times. General study findings and limits: Ubiquitous expanded tumor TCRs were observed in blood more at resection than follow-up.

Unique molecular identifiers tagged every individual TCR cDNA molecule. A single record per CDR3 protein comes from TCRdb applying MiXCR to the 5' RACE reads. The sample contains just under 95,000 distinct CDR3 sequences, approximately 12% of which appear only once. Time point noted: sample taken at primary tumor resection. The approximately 70 donors had untreated early-stage non-small cell lung cancer. The sequence was obtained from a male donor with early-stage non-small cell lung cancer. The sequenced sample was PBMCs, obtained at surgery. The chain couples TRBV7-2 to TRBJ2-1; 7 bases line up with TRBD2. CDR3 coding DNA: TGTGCCAGCAGCTTAGCAGCGGGACTAAACAATGAGCAGTTCTTC. This gives the protein CASSLAAGLNNEQFF.